The 13 T cell receptor beta chains given below trace back to one sample, sequenced in a study of OX40 agonist ivuxolimab in advanced cancers. Sequenced by immunoSEQ multiplex PCR; TCRdb stores in-frame clones only, minus some. The table records about 26,000 clones, about four fifths of them present only once. Sequences were derived from CD4+ or CD8+ T cells sorted from blood, sampled in a trial of the OX40 agonist ivuxolimab. These receptors were collected from an adult with an advanced solid tumor such as melanoma, head and neck, liver or kidney cancer.

This chain links TRBV28 with TRBJ2-3; the match to TRBD2 covers 7 bases. V lost 8 bases, J lost 7 bases, and 15 bases stayed unmatched. The CDR3 contains 15 residues. Germline CDR1 and CDR2: MDHEN and SYDVKM. The CDR3 region has the DNA TGTGCCAGCGCGCAGTGGACTAGTAGTGTGTATACGCAGTATTTT. Protein: CASAQWTSSVYTQYF.

Regarding this clone: Different DNA sequences within this sample yield the same CDR3. This chain connects TRBV4-3 to TRBJ1-1; D unresolved. Per the germline V gene, CDR1 is LGHNA and CDR2 is YSLEER. This CDR3 has 13 amino acids. V lost 1 base and J 1 base, leaving 4 bases between the germline ends. DNA for the CDR3: TGCGCCAGCAGCCAAGGACAGAACACTGAAGCTTTCTTT. It encodes CASSQGQNTEAFF.

The V call is TRBV27, the J call TRBJ2-5; D gene unclear. V was shortened by 8 bases and J by 0 bases, with 10 bases between the two germline ends. Germline V lookup: CDR1 MNHEY, CDR2 SMNVEV (reference sequence). The CDR3 is 13 residues long. CDR3 in amino acids: CASRRINQETQYF. CDR3 DNA: TGTGCCAGCCGTAGGATAAACCAAGAGACCCAGTACTTC.

This clone was counted a few times. The V call is TRBV4-1, the J call TRBJ2-1; TRBD1 is a possible D gene (5 bases). This CDR3 region has 16 residues. Between the trimmed V and J ends, which lost 1 base and 0 bases, there was a span of 10 bases. From germline, CDR1 is MGHRA and CDR2 YSYEKL. This chain's CDR3 is CASSQAGRVSYNEQFF. The CDR3 bases are TGCGCCAGCAGCCAAGCTGGCAGGGTCTCCTACAATGAGCAGTTCTTC.

This chain joins TRBV27 and TRBJ1-1; no clear D gene. Trimming removed 5 bases at V and 0 bases at J, with 7 bases between. There are 13 residues in the CDR3. Germline V CDR1 and CDR2: MNHEY, SMNVEV (reference sequence). As DNA, the CDR3 is TGTGCCAGCAGTCTGAGCATGAACACTGAAGCTTTCTTT. Encoded protein: CASSLSMNTEAFF.

The chain combines TRBV30 with TRBJ1-3; a weak D match, TRBD1 (5 bases). V lost 0 bases and J 0 bases, leaving 12 bases between the germline ends. The CDR3 length is 16 residues. Looked up from germline, CDR1 is GTSNPN and CDR2 is SVGIG (reference sequence). The CDR3 region is CAWSVGAQYSGNTIYF. In DNA, the CDR3 is TGTGCCTGGAGTGTAGGGGCCCAATACTCTGGAAACACCATATATTTT.

The chain links TRBV13 to TRBJ2-1; TRBD1 agrees at 7 bases. The V and J ends lost 5 bases and 0 bases, in that order; junction bases with no gene match: 7. Germline V gene sequence: CDR1 PRHDT, CDR2 FYEKMQ (reference sequence). The CDR3 runs to 16 residues. The CDR3 sequence: CASSRGGQTSYNEQFF. CDR3 nucleotides: TGTGCCAGCAGCCGTGGGGGACAGACCTCCTACAATGAGCAGTTCTTC. The whole variable domain, remainder taken from reference TRBV13 and TRBJ2-1, is AAGVIQSPRHLIKEKRETATLKCYPIPRHDTVYWYQQGPGQDPQFLISFYEKMQSDKGSIPDRFSAQQFSDYHSELNMSSLELGDSALYFCASSRGGQTSYNEQFFGPGTRLTVL.

The V call is TRBV7-3, the J call TRBJ2-1; TRBD2 matches at 9 bases. The trim removed 1 base at V and 10 bases at J, leaving 11 bases unmatched. The CDR3 totals 16 residues. From germline, CDR1 is SGHTA and CDR2 FQGTGA. CDR3 residues: CASSLIGAGGPEEQFF. Here the CDR3 DNA reads TGTGCCAGCAGCTTAATAGGGGCGGGAGGGCCAGAGGAGCAGTTCTTC.

The chain combines TRBV14 with TRBJ1-4; TRBD1 matches 7 bases. This CDR3 region has 15 residues. Germline values: CDR1 SGHDN, CDR2 FVKESK. Trimming took 3 bases from V and 5 from J; bases not matched to a gene: 6. The CDR3 nucleotides read TGTGCCAGCAGCCACATGACAGGGTGGAATGAAAAACTGTTTTTT. Protein sequence: CASSHMTGWNEKLFF.

This chain connects TRBV2 to TRBJ2-7; D is unclear. This CDR3 is 12 amino acids long. Germline CDR1 and CDR2: SNHLY and FYNNEI. V lost 11 bases, J lost 3 bases, and 14 bases lay in between. CDR3 protein: CASRTVDYEQYF. CDR3 in DNA: TGTGCCTCAAGGACGGTAGACTACGAGCAGTACTTC. Filled out from reference TRBV2 and TRBJ2-7, the complete variable domain reads EPEVTQTPSHQVTQMGQEVILRCVPISNHLYFYWYRQILGQKVEFLVSFYNNEISEKSEIFDDQFSVERPDGSNFTLKIRSTKLEDSAMYFCASRTVDYEQYFGPGTRLTVT.

This chain joins TRBV14 and TRBJ2-6; no definite D call. This CDR3 is 17 amino acids long. Germline V CDR1 and CDR2: SGHDN, FVKESK. V shed 0 bases and J shed 0 bases, with 9 bases lying between them. The chain's CDR3 is CASSQDLGYSGANVLTF. DNA of the CDR3: TGTGCCAGCAGCCAAGATCTCGGATACTCTGGGGCCAACGTCCTGACTTTC.

The chain has TRBV30 and TRBJ2-1; a possible D gene is TRBD2 (6 bases). The CDR3 spans 14 residues. Trimming left V 0 bases short and J 6 bases short, with 12 bases between. Germline V CDR1 and CDR2: GTSNPN, SVGIG (reference sequence). The CDR3 nucleotides read TGTGCCTGGAGTGTGAGTGGCGGGGTCAATGAGCAGTTCTTC. This sequence encodes CAWSVSGGVNEQFF.

This clone was found a few times. This chain connects TRBV6-6 to TRBJ2-1; D is unclear. Germline loops: CDR1 MNHNY, CDR2 SVGAGI (reference sequence). The CDR3 totals 12 residues. V was shortened by 2 bases and J by 9 bases, with 8 bases between the two germline ends. In DNA form, the CDR3 reads TGTGCCAGCAGTTACACCGGGTTTGAGCAGTTCTTC. Encoded protein: CASSYTGFEQFF.